The 14 T cell receptor beta chains listed next were all sequenced from one sample in a study of Ad26.COV2.S vaccination and SARS-CoV-2 variants. As for treatment: some 19 received Ad26.COV2.S at low or high dose, single or two shots; about 5 received placebo; per-sample allocation not given. Material that was analyzed had been drawn on day 63 after the first vaccine or placebo injection. Clones were read by immunoSEQ multiplex PCR, and TCRdb kept only the in-frame ones, dropping some. This sample has 400,000 to 500,000 clones, with roughly 88% found just once. This sample comprised peripheral blood, obtained in a trial of Ad26.COV2.S vaccine versus placebo. These receptors came from a person between 18 and 60 years old who received the Ad26.COV2.S COVID-19 vaccine or a placebo.

The rearrangement joins TRBV10-1 to TRBJ1-4, with D possibly TRBD1 on 5 matching bases. This CDR3 contains 15 residues. Germline CDR1 and CDR2: WNHNN and SYGVQD (reference sequence). Trimming removed 3 bases from V and 8 bases from J, with 16 bases in between. This CDR3 is CASSEPGRVREKLFF. The CDR3 region has the DNA TGCGCCAGCAGTGAACCGGGGCGTGTTAGGGAAAAACTGTTTTTT.

This chain uses TRBV27 with TRBJ2-7; D may match TRBD1 or TRBD2 (6 bases each). Germline CDR1 reads MNHEY; CDR2 reads SMNVEV (reference sequence). Deletions cut 7 bases from V and 3 bases from J, with 16 bases between. CDR3 length: 14 residues. CDR3 bases: TGTGCCAGCAATGTGGGGGGCCCCTACTACGAGCAGTACTTC. Its protein is CASNVGGPYYEQYF.

The chain joins TRBV27 to TRBJ1-1, with a tentative D call TRBD1 (5 bases). The CDR3 extends over 14 amino acids. V was pared by 3 bases and J by 0 bases, with 8 bases between. CDR1 is MNHEY, CDR2 SMNVEV, per germline (reference sequence). DNA for the CDR3: TGTGCCAGCAGTTTCGGGACGATGAACACTGAAGCTTTCTTT. Translation: CASSFGTMNTEAFF.

The chain carries TRBV5-6 and TRBJ2-3, with 9 bases matching TRBD2. The J segment lost 4 bases and the V segment lost 3 bases, leaving 15 bases of the junction unmatched. CDR1 and CDR2 from the germline V gene are SGHDT and YYEEEE. This CDR3 comprises 18 residues. The CDR3, as DNA: TGTGCCAGCAGCTCACCGGGTAGCGGGGGTCCCTCGGCAGATACGCAGTATTTT. Residues: CASSSPGSGGPSADTQYF.

The chain carries TRBV4-3 and TRBJ1-2, with 9 positions matching TRBD1. With V trimmed by 4 bases and J by 8 bases, 8 bases remained unmatched. This CDR3 spans 14 amino acids. Germline V CDR1 and CDR2: LGHNA, YSLEER. CDR3 DNA sequence: TGCGCCAGCAGCCGCGGTACAGGGGGCGACGGCTACACCTTC. Translation: CASSRGTGGDGYTF.

This clone was seen a single time. This chain connects TRBV7-9 to TRBJ1-5; D perhaps matches TRBD1 (6 bases). V was cut by 4 bases and J by 7 bases, with 20 bases left in between. The germline V gene encodes CDR1 SEHNR and CDR2 FQNEAQ (reference sequence). There are 16 residues in the CDR3. This chain's CDR3 is CASSSGAGGIRQPQHF. CDR3 bases: TGTGCCAGCAGCTCAGGGGCAGGTGGAATAAGGCAGCCCCAGCATTTT. Based on the CDR3 plus reference TRBV7-9 and TRBJ1-5, the full variable domain is DTGVSQNPRHKITKRGQNVTFRCDPISEHNRLYWYRQTLGQGPEFLTYFQNEAQLEKSRLLSDRFSAERPKGSFSTLEIQRTEQGDSAMYLCASSSGAGGIRQPQHFGDGTRLSIL.

The V call is TRBV24-1, the J call TRBJ2-5; 7 bases match TRBD1. V lost 7 bases, J lost 5 bases, and 6 bases stayed unmatched. Germline V gene sequence: CDR1 KGHDR, CDR2 SFDVKD. The CDR3 spans 13 residues. Here the CDR3 reads CATSRTGVETQYF. The DNA for the CDR3 is TGTGCCACCAGCCGGACAGGCGTGGAGACCCAGTACTTC.

The chain couples TRBV12-3 or TRBV12-4 to TRBJ1-1; D gene ambiguous. The V gene lost 3 bases and the J gene lost 5 bases, with 10 bases spanning the gap. There are 13 residues in the CDR3. CDR3 coding DNA: TGTGCCAGCAGTTTTGGGGAATGGACTGAAGCTTTCTTT. Translation gives CASSFGEWTEAFF.

The chain employs TRBV28 and TRBJ2-5; 11 nucleotides agree with TRBD2. The CDR3 is 16 residues long. CDR1 is MDHEN, CDR2 SYDVKM, per germline. Trimming removed 3 bases from V and 4 bases from J; junction bases left unmatched: 7. The CDR3: CASSFSTSGESETQYF. The CDR3 bases are TGTGCCAGCAGTTTTTCGACTAGCGGGGAATCAGAGACCCAGTACTTC.

J is TRBJ2-7 and V is TRBV19, with D unresolved. Deletions cut 1 base from V and 0 bases from J, with 4 bases between. The CDR3 is 13 amino acids. Germline V gene data show CDR1 as LNHDA and CDR2 as SQIVND (reference sequence). CDR3 in amino acids: CASSIGSSYEQYF. CDR3 DNA sequence: TGTGCCAGTAGTATAGGGAGCTCCTACGAGCAGTACTTC.

V and J are TRBV28 and TRBJ1-3; D is uncertain. The germline V gene encodes CDR1 MDHEN and CDR2 SYDVKM. Trimming removed 2 bases from V and 0 bases from J, with 8 bases in between. This CDR3 spans 15 amino acids. CDR3 DNA sequence: TGTGCCAGCAGTTTACTGGCAGACTCTGGAAACACCATATATTTT. Translating gives CASSLLADSGNTIYF.

The rearrangement links TRBV7-6 to TRBJ1-1; a possible D gene is TRBD1 (5 bases). The germline gives CDR1 SGHVS, CDR2 FNYEAQ. The CDR3 covers 13 residues. The V end was cut by 3 bases, the J end by 11 bases, with 16 bases between. The CDR3 region is CASSLSREGRAFF. Written as DNA, the CDR3 is TGTGCCAGCAGCTTGAGCAGGGAAGGGAGGGCTTTCTTT.

The chain carries TRBV4-2 and TRBJ1-4; D is undetermined. Germline V gene data show CDR1 as LGHNA and CDR2 as YNFKEQ. The CDR3 sequence is 16 residues long. V was shortened by 0 bases and J by 0 bases, with 8 bases between the two germline ends. CDR3 in amino acids: CASSQENGATNEKLFF. CDR3 sequence (DNA): TGTGCCAGCAGCCAAGAAAATGGTGCAACTAATGAAAAACTGTTTTTT.

The chain links TRBV5-8 to TRBJ2-2; 7 bases line up with TRBD1. Germline values: CDR1 SGHTS, CDR2 YDEGEE. The V segment lost 3 bases and the J segment 6 bases; nucleotides outside the gene matches: 11. This CDR3 has 16 residues. The CDR3 sequence is CASSSIRDSRSGELFF. The CDR3 nucleotides read TGTGCCAGCAGCTCGATCCGGGACAGTCGATCCGGGGAGCTGTTTTTT.